A single sample is the source of the 27 T cell receptor beta chains below, sequenced in a study of blood T cells in healthy people across ages. A J-beta primer mix and a sample-barcoded 5' primer were used in a second PCR of about 7 to 12 cycles. TCRdb fed the 5' RACE reads into MiXCR, producing one record per CDR3 protein. The repertoire holds fewer than 750,000 distinct CDR3 sequences, with 45% to 60% as singletons. Sequenced: blood. Receptors were obtained from an elderly woman in good health.

This chain uses TRBV10-3 with TRBJ2-1, with 12 nucleotides matching TRBD2. Germline CDR1 reads ENHRY; CDR2 reads SYGVKD. This CDR3 spans 14 amino acids. The V and J ends lost 7 bases and 7 bases, in that order; junction bases with no gene match: 5. The CDR3 loop reads CAIKLAGGPNEQFF. The CDR3, as DNA: TGTGCCATCAAGCTAGCGGGAGGGCCTAATGAGCAGTTCTTC.

This clonotype was counted at least ten times. The junction does not match germline at one end; this may be a read error. CDR3 sequence: CASSLTGTATNEKLFF. The DNA of the CDR3 is TGCGCCAGCAGCTTGACCGGGACGGCAACTAATGAAAAACTGTTTTTT. The chain recombines TRBV7-3 with TRBJ1-4; D is possibly TRBD1 (5 bases). The CDR3 has 16 residues. CDR1 is SGHTA and CDR2 is FQGTGA in the germline V gene. The full variable domain, rest sourced from reference TRBV7-3 and TRBJ1-4, is GAGVSQTPSNKVTEKGKYVELRCDPISGHTALYWYRQSLGQGPEFLIYFQGTGAADDSGLPNDRFFAVRPEGSVSTLKIQRTERGDSAVYLCASSLTGTATNEKLFFGSGTQLSVL.

The rearrangement joins TRBV6-5 to TRBJ2-2; D might be TRBD1 or TRBD2, each matching 5 bases. CDR1 and CDR2 from the germline V gene are MNHEY and SVGAGI. This CDR3 comprises 15 residues. The V gene lost 6 bases and the J gene lost 3 bases, with 14 bases spanning the gap. The CDR3: CASRAWVGDTGELFF. CDR3 nucleotide sequence: TGTGCCAGCAGAGCTTGGGTGGGGGACACCGGGGAGCTGTTTTTT.

Concerning this clonotype itself: One end of the junction does not line up with germline, which may come from a read error. The chain couples TRBV5-1 to TRBJ1-3; D remains ambiguous. CDR1 is SGHRS and CDR2 is YFSETQ in the germline V gene. The CDR3 is 14 residues long. Written as DNA, the CDR3 is TGCGCCAGCAGCATTGACAACTCTGCAAACACCATATATTTT. This encodes CASSIDNSANTIYF.

Concerning this clonotype: At one end the junction does not follow the germline gene, possibly because of a read error. DNA of the CDR3: TGTACCAGCAGCCCAGGGGGATTGGCCAAAAACATTCAGTACTTC. Its protein product is CTSSPGGLAKNIQYF. The chain carries TRBV9 and TRBJ2-4, with 7 bases fitting TRBD1. The CDR3 runs 15 residues. The V gene's germline CDR1 is SGDLS and CDR2 YYNGEE. Full variable domain (rest looked up from reference TRBV9 and TRBJ2-4): DSGVTQTPKHLITATGQRVTLRCSPRSGDLSVYWYQQSLDQGLQFLIQYYNGEERAKGNILERFSAQQFPDLHSELNLSSLELGDSALYFCTSSPGGLAKNIQYFGAGTRLSVL.

In its sample, this clonotype was seen many times. This chain joins TRBV24-1 and TRBJ2-5; 8 nucleotides line up with TRBD1. The junction had 0 bases not matched to a gene; V was cut back by 7 bases and J by 3 bases. From germline, CDR1 is KGHDR and CDR2 SFDVKD. This CDR3 has 12 amino acids. The CDR3, as DNA: TGTGCCACCAGGGACAGGGAAGAGACCCAGTACTTC. Encoded protein: CATRDREETQYF.

This clonotype was seen a few times. The gene calls are TRBV24-1 and TRBJ2-1, with 11 bases that match TRBD2. The CDR3 consists of 17 residues. CDR1 is KGHDR, CDR2 SFDVKD, per germline. The J segment lost 2 bases and the V segment lost 1 base, leaving 3 bases of the junction unmatched. CDR3 residues: CATSDFPTSGAYNEQFF. The CDR3 bases are TGTGCCACCAGTGATTTCCCGACTAGCGGGGCCTACAATGAGCAGTTCTTC.

The table lists this clonotype with a few counts. CDR3 sequence (DNA): TGCGCCAGCAGCTCGACAGTATCCTACAATGAGCAGTTCTTC. Its protein is CASSSTVSYNEQFF. The chain is built from TRBV5-1 and TRBJ2-1; possible D gene TRBD1, 5 bases. V was cut by 3 bases and J by 1 base, with 8 bases left in between. Per germline, CDR1 SGHRS and CDR2 YFSETQ. The CDR3 has 14 amino acids.

This clonotype has ten or more counts. DNA of the CDR3: TGCAGTGCCCCCATAGCGGGGGCACTAGCCAAAAACATTCAGTACTTC. Protein sequence: CSAPIAGALAKNIQYF. This sequence joins TRBV20-1 and TRBJ2-4, with 9 bases identical to TRBD2. CDR1 is DFQATT and CDR2 is SNEGSKA in the germline V gene (reference sequence). After removal of 6 bases from V and 0 bases from J, the junction contained 9 bases not matched to a gene. The CDR3 length is 16 residues.

This clonotype has at least ten counts. The chain has TRBV6-6 and TRBJ2-1, with 10 nucleotides matching TRBD2. CDR1 is MNHNY, CDR2 SVGAGI, per germline (reference sequence). V was pared by 5 bases and J by 7 bases, with 5 bases of the junction left unmatched. This CDR3 comprises 14 residues. The CDR3 nucleotides are TGTGCCAGCAGTCCCCAGCGGGAGGGTAATGAGCAGTTCTTC. It is translated as CASSPQREGNEQFF.

This clonotype was counted a single time. A much more abundant neighbour one base away suggests this may be a read error. This chain joins TRBV18 and TRBJ2-1; 11 bases are shared with TRBD2. Per germline, CDR1 KGHSH and CDR2 LQKENI. The CDR3 extends over 15 amino acids. Written as DNA, the CDR3 is TGTACCAGCTCACCACCGACTAGCGGGATTGCTGAGCAGTTCTTC. It is translated as CTSSPPTSGIAEQFF.

The table lists this clonotype with a few counts. This rearrangement joins TRBV4-2 to TRBJ2-7, with D perhaps matching TRBD1 (6 bases). Trimming left V 7 bases short and J 7 bases short, with 17 bases between. Per germline, CDR1 LGHNA and CDR2 YNFKEQ. This CDR3 contains 13 residues. The CDR3 DNA reads as TGTGCCAGCACTGGGGGCGACTACAATGAGCAGTACTTC. It is translated as CASTGGDYNEQYF.

This clonotype was observed a handful of times. The rearrangement joins TRBV12-3 or TRBV12-4 to TRBJ2-7, with D perhaps TRBD1 or TRBD2 (5 bases each). V gave up 7 bases and J gave up 2 bases, with 12 bases separating them. The CDR3 sequence is 13 residues long. The CDR3 reads CASNWDGTYEQYF. Written as DNA, the CDR3 is TGTGCCAGCAATTGGGACGGAACCTACGAGCAGTACTTC.

Only a few counts were recorded for this clonotype. V gene TRBV18 combines with J gene TRBJ2-4, with 7 bases fitting TRBD2. V was clipped by 3 bases and J by 4 bases; unmatched bases: 3. Germline CDR1 reads KGHSH; CDR2 reads LQKENI. The CDR3 is 14 residues long. The CDR3 region is CASSPGLSKNIQYF. The DNA for the CDR3 is TGTGCCAGCTCACCGGGACTATCGAAAAACATTCAGTACTTC.

This clonotype turned up a few times. The V gene is TRBV25-1, the J gene TRBJ1-4, with 7 bases identical to TRBD1. After removal of 2 bases from V and 8 bases from J, the junction contained 8 bases not matched to a gene. Looked up from germline, CDR1 is MGHDK and CDR2 is SYGVNS. The CDR3 is 15 residues long. CDR3: CASSERKGAKEKLFF. In DNA form, the CDR3 reads TGTGCCAGCAGTGAACGTAAGGGGGCAAAGGAAAAACTGTTTTTT.

J is TRBJ2-1 and V is TRBV24-1; no clear D. V lost 4 bases, J lost 4 bases, and 19 bases lay in between. This CDR3 is 17 amino acids long. Germline assignment: CDR1 KGHDR and CDR2 SFDVKD. CDR3 coding DNA: TGTGCCACCAGTGACCCTGCGTTGGCCCCAAGGTACAATGAGCAGTTCTTC. Translation: CATSDPALAPRYNEQFF.

The chain employs TRBV6-5 and TRBJ2-7, with D unclear. V was shortened by 0 bases and J by 2 bases, with 11 bases between the two germline ends. The CDR3 is 15 amino acids. CDR1 is MNHEY, CDR2 SVGAGI, per germline. The CDR3 nucleotides are TGTGCCAGCAGTTACTCTTCGACACATACCTACGAGCAGTACTTC. As protein: CASSYSSTHTYEQYF.

The chain combines TRBV10-3 with TRBJ2-3, with no clear D. Trimming removed 6 bases at V and 2 bases at J, with 6 bases between. Per the germline V gene, CDR1 is ENHRY and CDR2 is SYGVKD. CDR3 length: 12 residues. CDR3 DNA sequence: TGTGCCATCAGCGCAGCCACAGATACGCAGTATTTT. This codes for CAISAATDTQYF.

The CDR3 sequence is CASSNGLAGGPLNEQFF. Here the CDR3 DNA reads TGCGCCAGCAGCAACGGACTAGCAGGGGGGCCACTCAATGAGCAGTTCTTC. The chain uses TRBV5-1 and TRBJ2-1; D possibly corresponds to TRBD2 (8 bases). The CDR3 has 17 amino acids. The germline CDR1 and CDR2 sequences are SGHRS and YFSETQ. Trimming cost V 4 bases and J 6 bases, with 23 bases left between them.

This chain connects TRBV30 to TRBJ2-3; 12 bases match TRBD2. The V gene's germline CDR1 is GTSNPN and CDR2 SVGIG (reference sequence). CDR3 length equals 16 residues. J lost 1 base, V lost 0 bases, and 2 bases had no gene match. DNA for the CDR3: TGTGCCTGGAGTGTACTAGCGGGAGGTCGCACAGATACGCAGTATTTT. It yields the protein CAWSVLAGGRTDTQYF.

V usage is TRBV5-1 and J usage is TRBJ1-4, with D uncertain. Per germline, CDR1 SGHRS and CDR2 YFSETQ. The V end was cut by 0 bases, the J end by 5 bases, with 8 bases between. The CDR3 is made up of 14 amino acids. The CDR3 coding sequence is TGCGCCAGCAGCTTGGCACAGATAAATGAAAAACTGTTTTTT. Amino acid sequence: CASSLAQINEKLFF.

As to this clonotype: Possible read error: a much larger clone is one base away. This rearrangement joins TRBV20-1 to TRBJ2-5; 12 positions match TRBD2. Per the germline V gene, CDR1 is DFQATT and CDR2 is SNEGSKA (reference sequence). The CDR3 spans 15 residues. The CDR3 loop is CSAPQPTSGGETLYF. The CDR3 region has the DNA TGCAGTGCCCCGCAGCCGACTAGCGGGGGCGAGACCCTGTACTTC.

The V call is TRBV27, the J call TRBJ2-4; 11 bases agree with TRBD2. The DNA end is more similar to TRBJ2-7, so the J call may be wrong. Germline lookup yields CDR1 MNHEY and CDR2 SMNVEV (reference sequence). The CDR3 runs 15 residues. The CDR3 nucleotides read TGTGCCAGCAGTCCGGTAGCGGGAGGGCCAATCGAGCAGTACTTC. Residues: CASSPVAGGPIEQYF.

There are a few counts of this clonotype. The chain couples TRBV12-3 or TRBV12-4 to TRBJ1-2; D gene unclear. The V end was cut by 5 bases, the J end by 7 bases, with 8 bases between. The CDR3 is 11 amino acids. This chain's CDR3 is CASSQMGGYTF. CDR3 nucleotide sequence: TGTGCCAGCAGTCAGATGGGTGGCTACACCTTC.

Many counts were recorded for this clonotype. The chain joins TRBV7-2 to TRBJ2-1; TRBD1 matches 8 bases. This CDR3 contains 16 residues. The trim removed 4 bases at V and 0 bases at J, leaving 5 bases unmatched. Per germline, CDR1 SGHTA and CDR2 FQGNSA. The CDR3 is CASSSGGGISYNEQFF. The CDR3 DNA sequence: TGTGCCAGCAGCTCAGGGGGCGGGATCTCCTACAATGAGCAGTTCTTC.

CDR3 bases: TGCAGTGCTAGAGACACACCGGGACTGACTTCTAACACCGGGGAGCTGTTTTTT. As protein: CSARDTPGLTSNTGELFF. This chain links TRBV20-1 with TRBJ2-2; weak D call: TRBD2 (6 bases). The ends were cut back, 0 bases at V and 2 bases at J, with 19 bases in the middle. Germline assignment: CDR1 DFQATT and CDR2 SNEGSKA (reference sequence). The length of the CDR3 is 18 residues.

This clonotype came up many times. The rearrangement joins TRBV7-2 to TRBJ1-2, with D perhaps matching TRBD1 (5 bases). V was trimmed by 5 bases and J by 8 bases, leaving 15 bases between them. The CDR3 covers 13 residues. In germline, CDR1 is SGHTA, CDR2 FQGNSA. The CDR3 is CASSRGLQRGYTF. DNA for the CDR3: TGTGCCAGCAGCCGGGGCCTTCAGCGAGGCTACACCTTC.